The 31 T cell receptor beta chains reported below all come from one sample, sequenced in a study of tumor-infiltrating lymphocytes in oesophageal squamous cell carcinoma. TCRdb re-analysed the reads in MiXCR, keeping a single row per CDR3 protein. The data show over 9,000 distinct CDR3 sequences, around 50% seen once. Material for sequencing was blood. All receptors derive from a female donor with esophageal squamous cell carcinoma.

The chain has TRBV12-3 or TRBV12-4 and TRBJ2-3; D may correspond to TRBD1 or TRBD2 (5 bases each). Trimming left V 5 bases short and J 3 bases short, with 21 bases between. The CDR3 is 17 residues long. The CDR3: CASSRNSGTYWTDTQYF. The CDR3 region has the DNA TGTGCCAGCAGTCGAAACTCCGGGACCTACTGGACAGATACGCAGTATTTT.

The gene calls are TRBV7-2 and TRBJ2-1; D is uncertain. The J call is doubtful: the DNA matches TRBJ2-7 better. Germline V CDR1 and CDR2: SGHTA, FQGNSA. The CDR3 spans 12 residues. CDR3 loop: CASSPLPYEQYF. The CDR3 nucleotides are TGTGCCAGCAGCCCCCTTCCCTACGAGCAGTACTTC.

The chain couples TRBV7-4 to TRBJ2-3, with a possible D match to TRBD2 (6 bases). Matching the DNA end better, TRBJ2-1 makes the J call doubtful. There are 16 residues in the CDR3. CDR1 SGHVT and CDR2 SQSDAQ come from the germline V gene. The CDR3: CASSSMLADTVGEQFF. The CDR3, as DNA: TGTGCCAGCAGCTCTATGTTAGCGGATACAGTGGGTGAGCAGTTCTTC.

The chain couples TRBV12-3 or TRBV12-4 to TRBJ2-3; D gene ambiguous. The tail of the sequence fits TRBJ2-6 better, so the J call may be wrong. This CDR3 is 16 amino acids long. CDR3 nucleotides: TGTGCCAGCAGTGACAAGGAGTCCTCTGGGGCCAACGTCCTGACTTTC. Protein sequence: CASSDKESSGANVLTF.

This clonotype was seen ten or more times. The chain is built from TRBV28 and TRBJ2-3; D remains ambiguous. There are 14 residues in the CDR3. The V end was cut by 3 bases, the J end by 2 bases, with 9 bases between. CDR1 and CDR2 (germline): MDHEN, SYDVKM. The CDR3 loop is CASSFGVLTDTQYF. The CDR3 DNA follows: TGTGCCAGCAGTTTTGGAGTGCTCACAGATACGCAGTATTTT.

This clonotype is labeled as large. V is TRBV7-6 and J is TRBJ1-1; D call uncertain. CDR3 length equals 13 residues. With 7 bases removed from V and 1 base from J, the gap between germline ends came to 10 bases. Per the germline V gene, CDR1 is SGHVS and CDR2 is FNYEAQ. CDR3 region: CASKRTGNTEAFF. The CDR3 bases are TGTGCCAGCAAAAGGACGGGGAACACTGAAGCTTTCTTT.

This chain joins TRBV7-8 and TRBJ2-7; D may be TRBD2 (6 bases). The DNA end lines up better with TRBJ2-5; the J call may be wrong. Germline V gives CDR1 SGHVS, CDR2 FQNEAQ. CDR3 length: 15 amino acids. The CDR3 coding sequence is TGTGCCAGCAGCTTATCAGGCGGGGCGGGAGAGACCCAGTACTTC. Protein sequence: CASSLSGGAGETQYF.

By proportion, this clonotype is medium-sized. The V gene is TRBV25-1, the J gene TRBJ2-7, with a weak D call TRBD1 (6 bases). The V and J ends lost 1 base and 2 bases respectively, with 18 bases between them. The germline CDR1 and CDR2 sequences are MGHDK and SYGVNS. The CDR3 has 17 amino acids. The CDR3 loop reads CASSESVWAGATYEQYF. CDR3 bases: TGTGCCAGCAGTGAATCCGTATGGGCAGGGGCAACCTACGAGCAGTACTTC.

The V gene is TRBV11-2, the J gene TRBJ2-2, with D uncertain. Trimming cost V 2 bases and J 7 bases, with 2 bases left between them. The CDR3 is 11 residues long. Germline V CDR1 and CDR2: SGHAT, FQNNGV. For the CDR3, the DNA is TGTGCCAGCAGCTTAATCGGGGAGCTGTTTTTT. Its translation is CASSLIGELFF. The full variable domain, completed using reference TRBV11-2 and TRBJ2-2, is EAGVAQSPRYKIIEKRQSVAFWCNPISGHATLYWYQQILGQGPKLLIQFQNNGVVDDSQLPKDRFSAERLKGVDSTLKIQPAKLEDSAVYLCASSLIGELFFGEGSRLTVL.

This chain joins TRBV27 and TRBJ2-3; 7 bases are a match to TRBD2. With the DNA end fitting TRBJ2-5 better, the J assignment may be wrong. Germline values: CDR1 MNHEY, CDR2 SMNVEV (reference sequence). The CDR3 consists of 11 residues. CDR3 DNA sequence: TGTGCCAGCAGGGGAGGGGAGACCCAGTACTTC. Amino acids: CASRGGETQYF.

This chain uses TRBV12-3 or TRBV12-4 with TRBJ2-2, with TRBD1 identical over 9 bases. The V segment lost 2 bases and the J segment 6 bases; nucleotides outside the gene matches: 10. CDR3 length equals 17 residues. For the CDR3, the DNA is TGTGCCAGCAGTTTAAATGCCGGGACAGGGAAAGCCGGGGAGCTGTTTTTT. It codes for CASSLNAGTGKAGELFF.

The genes are TRBV7-2 and TRBJ2-5; D gene unclear. TRBJ2-7 explains the end of the DNA better; the J call may be wrong. The germline CDR1 and CDR2 sequences are SGHTA and FQGNSA. This CDR3 region has 12 residues. The CDR3, as DNA: TGTGCCAGCAGCCCGTCGGCCTACGAGCAGTACTTC. It codes for CASSPSAYEQYF.

A note on this clonotype: The conserved phenylalanine or tryptophan normally closing the CDR3 is absent here, so this likely arose from a read error. Because the CDR3's place on the DNA is in doubt, the DNA is left out and the CDR3 is given as listed by TCRdb. This sequence joins TRBV6-1 and TRBJ2-1; TRBD1, the table's D call, was not compared with the DNA. The CDR3 numbers 17 amino acids, ends counted. The germline CDR1 and CDR2 sequences are MNHNS and SASEGT. The CDR3 is CASEAQGANNSPLHFGN.

This chain joins TRBV7-6 and TRBJ2-5; tentative D call: TRBD1 (6 bases). V was pared by 5 bases and J by 3 bases, with 16 bases between. Germline V CDR1 and CDR2: SGHVS, FNYEAQ. This CDR3 has 15 residues. The CDR3 DNA sequence: TGTGCCAGCAGCCCAAGGGCAGGGGCGGAAGAGACCCAGTACTTC. Residues: CASSPRAGAEETQYF.

V gene TRBV7-9 combines with J gene TRBJ1-1; D gene unclear. Looked up from germline, CDR1 is SEHNR and CDR2 is FQNEAQ (reference sequence). This CDR3 has 13 residues. Between the trimmed V and J ends, which lost 5 bases and 2 bases, there was a span of 9 bases. As DNA, the CDR3 is TGTGCCAGCAGCCCCATTAGAAACACTGAAGCTTTCTTT. Its translation: CASSPIRNTEAFF.

V is TRBV6-2 or TRBV6-3 and J is TRBJ2-4; the D call may be TRBD1 or TRBD2 (5 bases each). The last part of the DNA fits TRBJ2-1 better; the J call may be wrong. The CDR3 has 14 residues. CDR1 and CDR2 (germline): MNHEY, SVGEGT. In DNA, the CDR3 is TGTGCCAGCAGTTACTCGAGAGGGACCGATGAGCAGTTCTTC. Residues: CASSYSRGTDEQFF.

Details on this clonotype: Lacking the conserved final phenylalanine or tryptophan, this CDR3 likely reflects a read error. Because the CDR3's place on the DNA is in doubt, the DNA is left out and the CDR3 is given as listed by TCRdb. The chain employs TRBV4-2 and TRBJ2-6; TRBD2, the table's D call, was not compared with the DNA. Germline CDR1 LGHNA, CDR2 YNFKEQ. Inclusive of both ends, the CDR3 amounts to 9 amino acids. The CDR3: CASSTTKTV.

This clonotype has just a few counts. This rearrangement joins TRBV7-6 to TRBJ2-6; possible D gene TRBD1, 5 bases. Germline V lookup: CDR1 SGHVS, CDR2 FNYEAQ. There are 18 residues in the CDR3. Trimming stripped 2 bases from V and 0 bases from J, with 14 bases between. CDR3 residues: CASSLPVGAVSGANVLTF. CDR3 coding DNA: TGTGCCAGCAGCTTACCAGTAGGGGCTGTCTCTGGGGCCAACGTCCTGACTTTC.

The chain joins TRBV7-9 to TRBJ2-7; 7 bases match TRBD1. The end of the DNA aligns better with TRBJ2-1, so the J call may be wrong. In germline, CDR1 is SEHNR, CDR2 FQNEAQ (reference sequence). The CDR3 extends over 16 amino acids. The CDR3 here is CASSASYRGAYNEQFF. CDR3 in DNA: TGTGCCAGCAGCGCCTCATACAGGGGAGCCTACAATGAGCAGTTCTTC.

This chain uses TRBV12-3 or TRBV12-4 with TRBJ2-1; D unresolved. The J call is in doubt because the DNA end fits TRBJ2-5 better. There are 12 residues in the CDR3. The CDR3 reads CASSHPSGTQYF. The CDR3 region has the DNA TGTGCCAGCAGTCACCCTTCAGGGACCCAGTACTTC.

This clonotype was detected a few times. This chain links TRBV7-2 with TRBJ2-3, with a tentative D call TRBD2 (6 bases). V dropped 1 base and J dropped 11 bases, with 16 bases sitting between them. The CDR3 is 14 residues long. Germline V gives CDR1 SGHTA, CDR2 FQGNSA. CDR3 protein: CASSLEPGGEEQYF. The DNA for the CDR3 is TGTGCCAGCAGCTTAGAACCAGGTGGGGAGGAGCAGTATTTT.

This clonotype is medium-sized in the sample. The V and J genes are TRBV11-2 and TRBJ2-7; D perhaps matches TRBD1 (5 bases). Germline V gene sequence: CDR1 SGHAT, CDR2 FQNNGV. V was clipped by 1 base and J by 0 bases, with 10 bases between them. The CDR3 sequence is 15 residues long. This CDR3 is CASSLVQGSSYEQYF. The CDR3 DNA reads as TGTGCCAGCAGCTTAGTTCAGGGTAGCTCCTACGAGCAGTACTTC.

The table lists this clonotype with many counts. The chain combines TRBV19 with TRBJ1-2, with D possibly TRBD1 on 5 matching bases. V lost 3 bases and J 5 bases, leaving 13 bases between the germline ends. This CDR3 has 14 residues. Germline-derived CDR1 and CDR2 are LNHDA and SQIVND (reference sequence). The CDR3 DNA reads as TGTGCCAGTAGTATGTCCGCCAGGGAGTATGGCTACACCTTC. Translating gives CASSMSAREYGYTF.

This clonotype was seen only a few times. Because it lacks the conserved phenylalanine or tryptophan at the end, this CDR3 is likely a read error. The DNA is omitted, as the CDR3 cannot be located on it reliably, and the CDR3 follows TCRdb's listing. V usage is TRBV6-8 and J usage is TRBJ2-5; the table gives TRBD1 as D, unverified against the DNA. The germline CDR1 and CDR2 sequences are MNHGY and SAAAGT. The CDR3 region is 17 residues in length, termini included. CDR3 amino acids: CASSARDRALYGYTFGS.

The chain carries TRBV7-2 and TRBJ2-7, with TRBD1 identical over 9 bases. The CDR3 length is 14 residues. V was pared by 5 bases and J by 9 bases, with 11 bases of the junction left unmatched. CDR1 is SGHTA and CDR2 is FQGNSA in the germline V gene. The CDR3 reads CASSDSGTGTSQYF. CDR3 DNA: TGTGCCAGCAGCGACTCCGGGACAGGGACGTCGCAGTACTTC.

This clonotype came up many times. The rearrangement joins TRBV5-5 to TRBJ1-5; 7 bases map to TRBD1. From germline, CDR1 is SGHKS and CDR2 YYEKEE (reference sequence). The CDR3 is 13 residues long. J gave up 3 bases and V 4 bases, and 1 base lay outside the gene matches. The CDR3 sequence: CASSGTANQPQHF. The CDR3 DNA reads as TGTGCCAGCAGCGGGACAGCCAATCAGCCCCAGCATTTT.

The chain has TRBV24-1 and TRBJ2-3, with 9 bases that match TRBD1. V lost 9 bases and J lost 2; bases outside the gene matches: 8. The germline CDR1 and CDR2 sequences are KGHDR and SFDVKD. CDR3 length equals 15 residues. This CDR3 is CATRTGERDTDTQYF. Here the CDR3 DNA reads TGTGCCACCCGGACAGGGGAGCGCGACACAGATACGCAGTATTTT.

This clonotype was found many times. The J gene is TRBJ2-3, the V gene TRBV7-9, with 8 nucleotides matching TRBD2. This CDR3 contains 18 residues. The V segment lost 1 base and the J segment 14 bases; nucleotides outside the gene matches: 23. Germline CDR1 is SEHNR and CDR2 is FQNEAQ (reference sequence). The CDR3 bases are TGTGCCAGCAGCTTAGAGGGGAAGCGGGAGCGCAACACCGGGGAGCTGTATTTT. Translating gives CASSLEGKRERNTGELYF.

The rearrangement uses TRBV11-2 and TRBJ2-1; TRBD2 is a possible D gene (5 bases). This CDR3 is 17 amino acids long. V shed 0 bases and J shed 0 bases, with 12 bases lying between them. CDR1 is SGHAT, CDR2 FQNNGV, per germline. Written as DNA, the CDR3 is TGTGCCAGCAGCTTAGATCGAGTCGGAGGCTCCTACAATGAGCAGTTCTTC. As protein: CASSLDRVGGSYNEQFF.

About this clonotype itself: Because the CDR3 is missing its conserved closing phenylalanine or tryptophan, this is likely a read error. Because the CDR3's place on the DNA is in doubt, the DNA is left out and the CDR3 is given as listed by TCRdb. The chain uses TRBV7-2 and TRBJ2-7; the table names TRBD1, a call not compared with the DNA. The CDR3 length is 16 residues, termini included. Germline V lookup: CDR1 SGHTA, CDR2 FQGNSA. The CDR3 region is CASSPMLGQLGYTFGS.

This clonotype has only one observation. This CDR3 is CASSSTGVGEQYF. CDR3 DNA sequence: TGTGCCAGCAGCTCCACAGGGGTAGGGGAGCAGTACTTC. The chain has TRBV7-3 and TRBJ2-5; 7 nucleotides align to TRBD1. V dropped 4 bases and J dropped 11; count of bases not matched to a gene: 10. This CDR3 has 13 amino acids. The germline CDR1 and CDR2 sequences are SGHTA and FQGTGA.